This T cell receptor (beta chain) is from a study of blood T cells in healthy people across ages (dated by TCRdb to between 2015 and 2017). At the level of the whole study: In model experiments, roughly one uniquely barcoded TCR beta cDNA molecule per two T cells was captured by template switching. Age-related changes in TCR beta repertoire diversity were measured in the study by deep sequencing normalized with unique cDNA molecular identifiers. The donors were split into four age groups: young (average around 17 years), middle-aged (over 35), aged (more than 55) and long-lived (more than 80). To avoid experimental bias, donors of different ages were distributed randomly across sequencing lanes. Using the same blood draw, the study looked at two additional independent replicas of 1 million unique cDNA reads for two donors, one aged 18 to 30 and the other aged 80 or older.

General findings and caveats noted by the study authors: A strong correlation was found between observed TCR beta diversity and the percentage of naive T cells measured by flow cytometry. The CMV infection status of donors was not known, potentially confounding age-related changes in expanded clonotypes. The long-lived group showed more naive CD4+ T cells, fewer expanded clones and increased TCR diversity than the aged group, suggesting age selection. Conclusive comparison of naive and antigen-experienced compartments was prevented by the profiling of bulk unsorted PBMCs. Observed TCR beta diversity per million T cells fell roughly linearly with age, and a significant reduction was already apparent by age around 40. Estimates of total diversity based on one million sequenced T cells were considered lower bounds and underestimates.

The approximately 39 donors, aged roughly 6 to 95 years, were systemically healthy Caucasian individuals from Russia. Each donor gave 8.5 to 10 milliliters of peripheral blood, collected into EDTA-treated Vacutainer tubes. Ficoll-Paque density-gradient centrifugation was used to isolate PBMCs, with at least 6.5 million per sample. Trizol reagent was used to extract total RNA from the PBMCs, yielding at least 6 micrograms per sample. For every donor, an aliquot of PBMCs went through flow cytometry to measure the percentages of naive CD45RAhigh/CD27high T cells. The method was 5' RACE. Sequencing was carried out with an Illumina HiSeq 2500. A second PCR of about 6 to 12 cycles was run with a J-beta primer mix and a sample-barcoded 5' primer. A unique molecular identifier was introduced onto each TCR beta cDNA molecule by a template-switch 5' adaptor carrying 12 random nucleotides. Each sample yielded at least 3 million CDR3-containing paired-end reads. All of the RNA was converted into first-strand cDNA using the Mint cDNA synthesis kit, with a TRBC-specific oligonucleotide serving as the primer. Following uracil-DNA glycosylase treatment, a first 18-cycle PCR with universal primers M1SS and BC2_uni_R was performed on all cDNA. As for the authors' bioinformatics: For normalization, 1 million high-quality reads were randomly selected from each sample, with every read carrying a distinct molecular identifier. Reads sharing molecular identifiers were discarded rather than binned into consensus sequences. MiTCR, set to a Q25 quality threshold and the strictest error-elimination algorithm, was used for CDR3 identification, clonotype clustering and error correction. A nonparametric unseen species model using Euler transformation provided a lower-bound estimate of total TCR beta diversity. TCRdb cleaned the public reads at Q25 with fastp, built clones with MiXCR and kept in-frame beta chains. Each record represents a unique CDR3 protein, reported with the most common genes and DNA among its rows. The V and J calls were determined by TCRdb, not by the authors. In all, the sample holds roughly 1.6 million distinct CDR3 sequences, and roughly 32% of those were seen once. The ten biggest clones cover about 11% of the sample.

This clonotype has just a few counts. It has no known antigen specificity. There are no base qualities to consult, and no much larger clone falls within one base. The germline V gene encodes CDR1 MNHEY and CDR2 SMNVEV (reference sequence). The CDR3 covers 13 residues, taking in both the cysteine and the phenylalanine. Of the read, only the CDR3 DNA is kept; its 39 bases are in frame from base 1. The V end gives up 9 bases and the J end 3 bases, leaving 2 bases in the junction not matched to a gene. The source of this sequence is a woman aged 30 to 39 in good health. The chain is made from TRBV27 and TRBJ2-3; the central 11 bases match TRBD1. The sample taken for sequencing was blood. CDR3 reads: CARGDRGTDTQYF. The DNA sequence reads TGTGCCAGGGGGGACAGGGGGACAGATACGCAGTATTTT.